This T cell receptor (beta chain) was recorded in a study of tumor-infiltrating lymphocytes in primary liver carcinoma. Study-wide background: There were roughly 3.65 to 7.13 million productive TCRbeta reads per sample, a yield similar across tissue types.

The researchers obtained blood RNA from unsorted whole blood and also extracted germline DNA. Before surgery, approximately 4 milliliters of EDTA blood were taken. The CDR3 length is 13 residues. The germline V gene encodes CDR1 MNHNS and CDR2 SASEGT. A remark on this clonotype: The antigen is unknown. A much more abundant neighbour one base away suggests this may be a read error.

Using a constant-region primer together with ProtoScript II reverse transcriptase, TCR beta cDNA was made from roughly 500 ng of total RNA. Slightly modified ARM-PCR served as the procedure for the TCR beta libraries. These libraries came from three rounds of nested multiplex PCR. In the first two PCR rounds, TRBV1-TRBV30 forward primers were paired with a C-beta reverse primer, and each round lasted roughly 10 cycles. TCRdb processed the multiplex PCR reads anew with MiXCR; each CDR3 protein has one entry. Among around 330,000 distinct CDR3 sequences listed, 58% were seen once. General study points: Relative to blood, tumors carried a significantly larger fraction of the repertoire in their top 250 clones (p = 0.039).

The origin of this receptor is a woman in her thirties with primary liver carcinoma and hepatitis B virus infection. Sequencing was carried out using peripheral blood. The rearrangement joins TRBV6-1 to TRBJ2-7; D remains ambiguous. The CDR3 is CANSEFGSYEQYF. CDR3 nucleotides: TGTGCCAACAGTGAATTTGGAAGCTACGAGCAGTACTTC.